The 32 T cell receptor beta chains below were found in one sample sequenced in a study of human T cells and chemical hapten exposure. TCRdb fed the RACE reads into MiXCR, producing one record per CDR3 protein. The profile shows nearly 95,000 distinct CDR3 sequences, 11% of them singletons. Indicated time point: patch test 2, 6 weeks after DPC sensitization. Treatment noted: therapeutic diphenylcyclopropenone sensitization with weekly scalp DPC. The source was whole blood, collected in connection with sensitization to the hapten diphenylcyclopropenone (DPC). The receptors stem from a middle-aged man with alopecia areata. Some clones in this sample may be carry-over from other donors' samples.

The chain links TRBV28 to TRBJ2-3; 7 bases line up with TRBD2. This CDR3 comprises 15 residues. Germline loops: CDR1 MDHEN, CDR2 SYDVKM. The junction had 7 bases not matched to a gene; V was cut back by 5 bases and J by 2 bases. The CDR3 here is CASSPRTSPTDTQYF. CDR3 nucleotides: TGTGCCAGCAGTCCCCGGACTAGTCCCACAGATACGCAGTATTTT.

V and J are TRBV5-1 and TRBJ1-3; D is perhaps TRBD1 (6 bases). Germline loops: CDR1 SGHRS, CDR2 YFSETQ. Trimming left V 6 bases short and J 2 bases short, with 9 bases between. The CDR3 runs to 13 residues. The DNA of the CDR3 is TGCGCCAGCACAGGGGAGGCTGGAAACACCATATATTTT. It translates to CASTGEAGNTIYF. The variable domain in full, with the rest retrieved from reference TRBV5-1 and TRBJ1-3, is KAGVTQTPRYLIKTRGQQVTLSCSPISGHRSVSWYQQTPGQGLQFLFEYFSETQRNKGNFPGRFSGRQFSNSRSEMNVSTLELGDSALYLCASTGEAGNTIYFGEGSWLTVV.

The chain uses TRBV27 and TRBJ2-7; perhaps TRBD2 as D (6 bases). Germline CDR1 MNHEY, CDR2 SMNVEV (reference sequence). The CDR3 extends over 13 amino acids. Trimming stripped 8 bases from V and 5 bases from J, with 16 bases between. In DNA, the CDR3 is TGTGCCAGCGCCAGGCGGGGTGGCGACGAGCAGTACGTC. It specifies CASARRGGDEQYV.

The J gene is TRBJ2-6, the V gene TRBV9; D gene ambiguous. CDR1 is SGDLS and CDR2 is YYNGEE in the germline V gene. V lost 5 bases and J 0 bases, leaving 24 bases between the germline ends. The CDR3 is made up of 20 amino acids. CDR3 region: CASSLGPVHTLNSGANVLTF. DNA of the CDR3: TGTGCCAGCAGTTTGGGCCCGGTCCACACGCTAAACTCTGGGGCCAACGTCCTGACTTTC.

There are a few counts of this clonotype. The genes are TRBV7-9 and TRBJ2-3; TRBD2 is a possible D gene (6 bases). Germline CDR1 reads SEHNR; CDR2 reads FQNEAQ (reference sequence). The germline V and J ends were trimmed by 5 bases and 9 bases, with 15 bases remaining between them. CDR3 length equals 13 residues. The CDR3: CASSPEGLPTQYF. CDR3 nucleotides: TGTGCCAGCAGCCCCGAGGGACTCCCCACGCAGTATTTT.

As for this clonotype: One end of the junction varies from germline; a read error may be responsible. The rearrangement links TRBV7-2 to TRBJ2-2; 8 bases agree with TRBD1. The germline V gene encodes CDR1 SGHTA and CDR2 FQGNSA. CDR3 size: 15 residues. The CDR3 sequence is CDSSGQGNPTGELFF. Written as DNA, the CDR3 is TGTGACAGCTCCGGACAGGGCAACCCCACCGGGGAGCTGTTTTTT.

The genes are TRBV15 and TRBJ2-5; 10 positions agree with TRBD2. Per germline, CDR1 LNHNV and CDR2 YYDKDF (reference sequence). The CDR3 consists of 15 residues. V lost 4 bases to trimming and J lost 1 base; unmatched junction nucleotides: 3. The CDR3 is CATSTRTSGQETQYF. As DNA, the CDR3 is TGTGCCACCAGCACCAGGACTAGCGGCCAAGAGACCCAGTACTTC.

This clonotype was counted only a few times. The CDR3 nucleotides are TGTGCCAGTAGGGAGGCGGGAGCGCACGAGCAGTACTTC. Protein product: CASREAGAHEQYF. This chain links TRBV19 with TRBJ2-7; 7 positions agree with TRBD2. Germline trimming cut 6 bases from V and 5 bases from J; bases unmatched to any gene: 7. CDR1 and CDR2 from the germline V gene are LNHDA and SQIVND (reference sequence). The CDR3 runs 13 residues.

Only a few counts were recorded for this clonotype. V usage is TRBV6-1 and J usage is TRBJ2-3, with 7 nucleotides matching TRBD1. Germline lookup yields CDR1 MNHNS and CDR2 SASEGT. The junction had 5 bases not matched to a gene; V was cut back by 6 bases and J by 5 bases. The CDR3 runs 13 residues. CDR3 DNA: TGTGCCAGCAGACGGGACAGTCAAGATACGCAGTATTTT. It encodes CASRRDSQDTQYF.

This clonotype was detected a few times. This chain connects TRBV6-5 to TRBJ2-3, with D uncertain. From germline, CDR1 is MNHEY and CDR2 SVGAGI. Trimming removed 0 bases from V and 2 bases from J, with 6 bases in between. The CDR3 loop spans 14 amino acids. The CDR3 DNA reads TGTGCCAGCAGTTACTCGTTTAACACAGATACGCAGTATTTT. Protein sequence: CASSYSFNTDTQYF.

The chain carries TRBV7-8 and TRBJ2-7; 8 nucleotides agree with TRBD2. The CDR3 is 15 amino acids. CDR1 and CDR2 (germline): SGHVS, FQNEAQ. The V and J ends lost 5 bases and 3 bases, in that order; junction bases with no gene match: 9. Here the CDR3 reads CASSTGGGTSYEQYV. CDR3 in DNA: TGTGCCAGCAGCACCGGCGGGGGGACAAGCTACGAGCAGTACGTC.

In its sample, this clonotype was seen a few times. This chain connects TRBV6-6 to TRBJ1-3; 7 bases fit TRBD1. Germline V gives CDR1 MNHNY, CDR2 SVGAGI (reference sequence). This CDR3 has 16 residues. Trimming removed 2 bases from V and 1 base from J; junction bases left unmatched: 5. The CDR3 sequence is CASSYLGRGSGNTIYF. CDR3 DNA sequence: TGTGCCAGCAGTTACCTGGGCAGGGGGTCTGGAAACACCATATATTTT.

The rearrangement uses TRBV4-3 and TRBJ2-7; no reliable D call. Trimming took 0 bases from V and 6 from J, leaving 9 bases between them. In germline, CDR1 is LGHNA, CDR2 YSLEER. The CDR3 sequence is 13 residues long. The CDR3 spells CASSQDAAREQYF. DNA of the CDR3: TGCGCCAGCAGCCAAGATGCGGCGCGCGAGCAGTACTTC.

The CDR3 loop is CASSFRTGDTEAFF. CDR3 in DNA: TGTGCCAGCAGCTTCCGGACAGGGGACACTGAAGCTTTCTTT. This chain uses TRBV9 with TRBJ1-1, with 9 bases that match TRBD1. CDR1 is SGDLS, CDR2 YYNGEE, per germline. CDR3 size: 14 residues. The V segment lost 4 bases and the J segment 3 bases; nucleotides outside the gene matches: 4.

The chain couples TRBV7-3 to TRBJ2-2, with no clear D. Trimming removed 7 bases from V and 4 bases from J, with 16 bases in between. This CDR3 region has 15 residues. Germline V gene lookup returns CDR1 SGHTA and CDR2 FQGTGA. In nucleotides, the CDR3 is TGTGCCAGCACCAACGAGGAGTGGAGCACCGGGGAGCTGTTTTTT. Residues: CASTNEEWSTGELFF.

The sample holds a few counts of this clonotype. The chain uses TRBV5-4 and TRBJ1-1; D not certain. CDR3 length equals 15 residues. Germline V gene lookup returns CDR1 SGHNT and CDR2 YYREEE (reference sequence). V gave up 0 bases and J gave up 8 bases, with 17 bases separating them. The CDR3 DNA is TGTGCCAGCAGCTTGGTTAACGGACGGAGCAGCGAAGCTTTCTTT. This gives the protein CASSLVNGRSSEAFF. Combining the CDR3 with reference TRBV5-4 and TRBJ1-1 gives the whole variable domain ETGVTQSPTHLIKTRGQQVTLRCSSQSGHNTVSWYQQALGQGPQFIFQYYREEENGRGNFPPRFSGLQFPNYSSELNVNALELDDSALYLCASSLVNGRSSEAFFGQGTRLTVV.

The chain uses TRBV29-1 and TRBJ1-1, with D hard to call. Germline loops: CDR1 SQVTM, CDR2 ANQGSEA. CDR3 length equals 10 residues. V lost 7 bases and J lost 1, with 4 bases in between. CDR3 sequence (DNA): TGCAGCGGACAGAACACTGAAGCTTTCTTT. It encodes CSGQNTEAFF.

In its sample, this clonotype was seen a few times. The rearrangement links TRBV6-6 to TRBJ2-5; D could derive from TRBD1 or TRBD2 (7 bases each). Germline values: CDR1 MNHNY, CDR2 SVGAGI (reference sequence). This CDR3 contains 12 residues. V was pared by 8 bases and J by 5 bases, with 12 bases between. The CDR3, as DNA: TGTGCCAGCTCAGGGGGAGGGGAGACCCAGTACTTC. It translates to CASSGGGETQYF.

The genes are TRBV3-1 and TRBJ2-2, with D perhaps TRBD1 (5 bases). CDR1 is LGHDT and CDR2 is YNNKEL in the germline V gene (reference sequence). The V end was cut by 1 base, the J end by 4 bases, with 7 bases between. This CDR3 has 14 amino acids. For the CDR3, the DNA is TGTGCCAGCAGCCAAGTTACAGGCACCGGGGAGCTGTTTTTT. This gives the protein CASSQVTGTGELFF. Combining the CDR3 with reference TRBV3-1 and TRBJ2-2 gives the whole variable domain DTAVSQTPKYLVTQMGNDKSIKCEQNLGHDTMYWYKQDSKKFLKIMFSYNNKELIINETVPNRFSPKSPDKAHLNLHINSLELGDSAVYFCASSQVTGTGELFFGEGSRLTVL.

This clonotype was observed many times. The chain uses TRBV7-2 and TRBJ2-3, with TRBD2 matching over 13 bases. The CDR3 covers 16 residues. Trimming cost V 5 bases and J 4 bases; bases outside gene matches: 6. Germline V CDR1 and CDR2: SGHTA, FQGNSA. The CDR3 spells CASSGWTSGSADTQYF. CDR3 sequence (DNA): TGTGCCAGCAGCGGTTGGACTAGCGGGAGTGCAGATACGCAGTATTTT.

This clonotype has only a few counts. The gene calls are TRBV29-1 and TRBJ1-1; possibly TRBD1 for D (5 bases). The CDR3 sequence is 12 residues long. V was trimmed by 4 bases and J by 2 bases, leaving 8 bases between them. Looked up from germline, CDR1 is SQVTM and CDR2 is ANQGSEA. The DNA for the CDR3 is TGCAGCGTTGTGGGACCTAACACTGAAGCTTTCTTT. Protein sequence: CSVVGPNTEAFF.

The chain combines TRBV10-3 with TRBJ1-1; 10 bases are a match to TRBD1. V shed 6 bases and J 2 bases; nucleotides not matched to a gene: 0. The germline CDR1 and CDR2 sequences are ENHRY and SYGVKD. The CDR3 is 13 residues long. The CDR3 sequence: CAIRTGGNTEAFF. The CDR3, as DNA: TGTGCCATCAGGACAGGGGGCAACACTGAAGCTTTCTTT.

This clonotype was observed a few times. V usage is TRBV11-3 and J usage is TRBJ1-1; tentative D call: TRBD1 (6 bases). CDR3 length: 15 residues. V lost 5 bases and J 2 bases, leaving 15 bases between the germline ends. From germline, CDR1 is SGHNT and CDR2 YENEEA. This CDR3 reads CASSPRRTENTEAFF. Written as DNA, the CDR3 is TGTGCCAGCAGCCCGCGGCGGACAGAAAACACTGAAGCTTTCTTT.

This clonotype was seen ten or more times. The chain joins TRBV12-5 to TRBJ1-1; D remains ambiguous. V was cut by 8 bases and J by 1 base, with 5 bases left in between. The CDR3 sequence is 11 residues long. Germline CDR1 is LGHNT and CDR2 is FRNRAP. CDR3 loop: CASWENTEAFF. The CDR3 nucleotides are TGTGCTAGTTGGGAGAACACTGAAGCTTTCTTT.

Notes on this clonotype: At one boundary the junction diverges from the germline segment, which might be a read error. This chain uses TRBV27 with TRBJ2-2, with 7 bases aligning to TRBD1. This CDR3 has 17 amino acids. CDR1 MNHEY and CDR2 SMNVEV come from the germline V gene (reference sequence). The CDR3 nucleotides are TGTGCCAGCAGTTTAGAAATTCGGGACAGTAACATCGGGGAGCTGTTTTTT. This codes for CASSLEIRDSNIGELFF.

Here the CDR3 DNA reads TGCAGTGCTATCCTGGGCATGGATGGCTACACCTTC. Its protein is CSAILGMDGYTF. The chain joins TRBV20-1 to TRBJ1-2, with unresolved D. Germline CDR1 DFQATT, CDR2 SNEGSKA (reference sequence). V was trimmed by 4 bases and J by 6 bases, leaving 12 bases between them. The CDR3 spans 12 residues.

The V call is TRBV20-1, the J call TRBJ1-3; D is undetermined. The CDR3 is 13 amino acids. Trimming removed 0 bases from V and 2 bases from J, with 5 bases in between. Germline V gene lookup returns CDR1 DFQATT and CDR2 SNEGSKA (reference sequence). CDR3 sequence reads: CSARDRPGNTIYF. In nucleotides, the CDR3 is TGCAGTGCTAGAGACAGGCCTGGAAACACCATATATTTT.

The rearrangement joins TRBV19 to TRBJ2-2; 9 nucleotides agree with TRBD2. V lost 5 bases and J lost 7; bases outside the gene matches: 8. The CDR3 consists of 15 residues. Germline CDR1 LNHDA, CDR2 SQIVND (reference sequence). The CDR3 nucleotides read TGTGCCAGTAGTGCGACTAGCGGAGCGGTCGGGGAGCTGTTTTTT. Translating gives CASSATSGAVGELFF. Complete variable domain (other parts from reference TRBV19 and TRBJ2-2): DGGITQSPKYLFRKEGQNVTLSCEQNLNHDAMYWYRQDPGQGLRLIYYSQIVNDFQKGDIAEGYSVSREKKESFPLTVTSAQKNPTAFYLCASSATSGAVGELFFGEGSRLTVL.

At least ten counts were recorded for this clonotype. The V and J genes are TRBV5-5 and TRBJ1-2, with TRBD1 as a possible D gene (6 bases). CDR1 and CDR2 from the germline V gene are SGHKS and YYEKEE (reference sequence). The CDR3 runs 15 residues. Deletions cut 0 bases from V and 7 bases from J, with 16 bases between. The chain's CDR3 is CASSLGRAQGRGYTF. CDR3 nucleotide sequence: TGTGCCAGCAGCTTGGGTCGGGCGCAGGGGCGTGGCTACACCTTC. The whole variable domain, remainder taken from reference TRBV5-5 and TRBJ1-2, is DAGVTQSPTHLIKTRGQQVTLRCSPISGHKSVSWYQQVLGQGPQFIFQYYEKEERGRGNFPDRFSARQFPNYSSELNVNALLLGDSALYLCASSLGRAQGRGYTFGSGTRLTVV.

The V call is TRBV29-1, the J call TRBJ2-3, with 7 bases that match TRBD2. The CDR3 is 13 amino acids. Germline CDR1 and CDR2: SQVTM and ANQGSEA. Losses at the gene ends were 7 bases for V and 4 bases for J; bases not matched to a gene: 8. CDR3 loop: CSGSGTGADTQYF. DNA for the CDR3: TGCAGCGGGAGCGGGACGGGAGCAGATACGCAGTATTTT.

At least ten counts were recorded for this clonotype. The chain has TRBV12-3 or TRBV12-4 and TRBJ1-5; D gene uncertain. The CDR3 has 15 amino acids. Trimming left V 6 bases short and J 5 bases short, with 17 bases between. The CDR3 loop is CASSVSTGPHQPQHF. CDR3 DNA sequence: TGTGCCAGCAGCGTCTCGACCGGACCTCATCAGCCCCAGCATTTT.

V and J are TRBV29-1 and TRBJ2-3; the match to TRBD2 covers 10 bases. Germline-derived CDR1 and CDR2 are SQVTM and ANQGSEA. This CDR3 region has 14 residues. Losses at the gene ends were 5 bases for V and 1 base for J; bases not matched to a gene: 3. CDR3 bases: TGCAGCGTTTCAGCGGGAGGGGGCACAGATACGCAGTATTTT. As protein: CSVSAGGGTDTQYF.